The 28 T cell receptor beta chains reported below all come from one sample, sequenced in a study of naive and memory T cell subsets. Reverse transcription of blood and skin TCR RNA was primed at alpha and beta constant regions. TCRdb redid the calling of the 5' RACE reads with MiXCR, one entry per CDR3 protein. The sample includes about 22,000 distinct CDR3 sequences, around 4.2% of them seen just once. Whole blood, 2.5 ml, came from adult healthy volunteers. All receptors derive from a male donor in good health.

This clonotype was detected many times. The CDR3 spells CSVSLGLGGTNYGYTF. The DNA for the CDR3 is TGCAGCGTTTCGTTGGGCTTAGGAGGGACTAACTATGGCTACACCTTC. The chain employs TRBV29-1 and TRBJ1-2; D gene ambiguous. Trimming left V 5 bases short and J 0 bases short, with 19 bases between. CDR1 and CDR2 from the germline V gene are SQVTM and ANQGSEA. The CDR3 totals 16 residues.

This clonotype was found many times. CDR3 sequence reads: CASSPGSTGELFF. The CDR3, as DNA: TGTGCCAGCAGCCCAGGGAGCACCGGGGAGCTGTTTTTT. This rearrangement joins TRBV6-1 to TRBJ2-2, with D possibly being TRBD1 or TRBD2 (5 bases each). V gave up 6 bases and J gave up 4 bases, with 9 bases separating them. The CDR3 is 13 residues long. Germline V gene data show CDR1 as MNHNS and CDR2 as SASEGT.

Remarks on this clonotype: A read error may be the cause here, since a much bigger clone is one base away. This rearrangement joins TRBV28 to TRBJ1-5, with D hard to call. From germline, CDR1 is MDHEN and CDR2 SYDVKM. The ends were cut back, 2 bases at V and 9 bases at J, with 14 bases in the middle. The CDR3 extends over 14 amino acids. DNA for the CDR3: TGTGCCAGCAGTTTAGTCGGAGAACGACGGCCCCAGCATTTT. Translated, it gives CASSLVGERRPQHF.

This clonotype was seen repeatedly, ten times or more. The V gene is TRBV6-2 or TRBV6-3, the J gene TRBJ2-6; D is unclear. Trimming took off 8 bases at V and 0 bases at J, with 5 bases between the two ends. The CDR3 has 13 amino acids. Germline V gives CDR1 MNHEY, CDR2 SVGEGT. As DNA, the CDR3 is TGTGCCAGCTGTCTCTCTGGGGCCAACGTCCTGACTTTC. Protein: CASCLSGANVLTF.

Many counts were recorded for this clonotype. The rearrangement uses TRBV27 and TRBJ1-5; D unresolved. Germline V gene sequence: CDR1 MNHEY, CDR2 SMNVEV (reference sequence). The CDR3 is 15 amino acids. Trimming pared 5 bases from V and 0 bases from J, leaving 11 bases between. The CDR3 DNA sequence: TGTGCCAGCAGTGCTGACGGGTATAGCAATCAGCCCCAGCATTTT. This encodes CASSADGYSNQPQHF.

This clonotype has at least ten counts. The V gene is TRBV3-1, the J gene TRBJ2-1; D gene ambiguous. V was cut by 2 bases and J by 9 bases, with 5 bases left in between. Germline V gene data show CDR1 as LGHDT and CDR2 as YNNKEL (reference sequence). The CDR3 runs 11 residues. CDR3 region: CASSQPGEQFF. The CDR3 bases are TGTGCCAGCAGCCAACCAGGTGAGCAGTTCTTC.

This clonotype was seen many times. The rearrangement links TRBV29-1 to TRBJ2-1; 9 bases are shared with TRBD2. CDR1 and CDR2 from the germline V gene are SQVTM and ANQGSEA. There are 15 residues in the CDR3. Losses at the gene ends were 0 bases for V and 9 bases for J; bases not matched to a gene: 9. CDR3 in DNA: TGCAGCGTTGAAGATCTGCGGGAGGGCCGAGGTGAGCAGTTCTTC. As protein: CSVEDLREGRGEQFF.

This clonotype was observed at least ten times. V gene TRBV20-1 combines with J gene TRBJ2-7; 7 bases line up with TRBD2. This CDR3 is built from 13 residues. V lost 4 bases to trimming and J lost 2 bases; unmatched junction nucleotides: 5. CDR1 and CDR2 (germline): DFQATT, SNEGSKA (reference sequence). In nucleotides, the CDR3 is TGCAGTGCTACTAGCGGCCCAACCTACGAGCAGTACTTC. Residues: CSATSGPTYEQYF.

This clonotype was seen at least ten times. The J gene is TRBJ2-2, the V gene TRBV6-2 or TRBV6-3; the D is unclear. V shed 2 bases and J shed 5 bases, with 6 bases lying between them. The CDR3 is made up of 13 amino acids. The germline V gene encodes CDR1 MNHEY and CDR2 SVGEGT. The CDR3 sequence: CASSYGVTGELFF. In DNA, the CDR3 is TGTGCCAGCAGTTACGGGGTAACCGGGGAGCTGTTTTTT.

This clonotype was seen many times. The V and J genes are TRBV6-5 and TRBJ2-1, with 7 positions matching TRBD2. CDR3 length equals 16 residues. Germline V gene data show CDR1 as MNHEY and CDR2 as SVGAGI. After removal of 4 bases from V and 0 bases from J, the junction contained 6 bases not matched to a gene. The CDR3: CASSLLAFSSYNEQFF. CDR3 sequence (DNA): TGTGCCAGCAGTTTACTAGCGTTCAGCTCCTACAATGAGCAGTTCTTC.

This clonotype was seen ten or more times. This chain joins TRBV12-3 or TRBV12-4 and TRBJ1-2, with D unclear. There are 13 residues in the CDR3. V was trimmed by 2 bases and J by 2 bases, leaving 6 bases between them. Here the CDR3 DNA reads TGTGCCAGCAGTTTACAACAGAACTATGGCTACACCTTC. Amino acids: CASSLQQNYGYTF.

The V and J genes are TRBV2 and TRBJ2-4; TRBD2 agrees at 13 bases. CDR1 is SNHLY and CDR2 is FYNNEI in the germline V gene. The ends lost 5 bases at V and 0 bases at J; junction bases unmatched: 10. This CDR3 comprises 19 residues. Here the CDR3 reads CASSRLRTSGGVAKNIQYF. In DNA, the CDR3 is TGTGCCAGCAGTCGCCTCCGGACTAGCGGGGGTGTAGCCAAAAACATTCAGTACTTC. The full variable domain, its missing parts supplied by reference TRBV2 and TRBJ2-4, is EPEVTQTPSHQVTQMGQEVILRCVPISNHLYFYWYRQILGQKVEFLVSFYNNEISEKSEIFDDQFSVERPDGSNFTLKIRSTKLEDSAMYFCASSRLRTSGGVAKNIQYFGAGTRLSVL.

This clonotype was counted many times. The chain joins TRBV12-5 to TRBJ1-1; D may be TRBD1 (6 bases). Germline V lookup: CDR1 LGHNT, CDR2 FRNRAP. This CDR3 spans 14 amino acids. Trimming cost V 3 bases and J 0 bases, with 8 bases left between them. The CDR3 sequence: CASGFGQMNTEAFF. In DNA, the CDR3 is TGTGCTAGTGGTTTCGGACAGATGAACACTGAAGCTTTCTTT.

Ten or more counts support this clonotype. DNA for the CDR3: TGTGCCAGCAGTGTTAGCGGCTACTCCTACAATGAGCAGTTCTTC. Amino acids: CASSVSGYSYNEQFF. This chain connects TRBV2 to TRBJ2-1; D might be TRBD2 (6 bases). The germline V gene encodes CDR1 SNHLY and CDR2 FYNNEI. The CDR3 is made up of 15 amino acids. Trimming removed 4 bases at V and 0 bases at J, with 10 bases between. The variable domain in full, with the rest retrieved from reference TRBV2 and TRBJ2-1, is EPEVTQTPSHQVTQMGQEVILRCVPISNHLYFYWYRQILGQKVEFLVSFYNNEISEKSEIFDDQFSVERPDGSNFTLKIRSTKLEDSAMYFCASSVSGYSYNEQFFGPGTRLTVL.

To note about this clonotype: This may arise from a read error, as a much more abundant clone is one base away. CDR3 protein: CASSRSGRGAGELLF. CDR3 DNA: TGTGCCAGCAGCCGAAGCGGGAGAGGGGCCGGGGAGCTGTTATTT. The chain links TRBV2 to TRBJ2-2, with TRBD2 matching over 8 bases. Germline V gene lookup returns CDR1 SNHLY and CDR2 FYNNEI. The CDR3 extends over 15 amino acids. The complete variable domain, with remaining parts taken from reference TRBV2 and TRBJ2-2, reads EPEVTQTPSHQVTQMGQEVILRCVPISNHLYFYWYRQILGQKVEFLVSFYNNEISEKSEIFDDQFSVERPDGSNFTLKIRSTKLEDSAMYFCASSRSGRGAGELLFGEGSRLTVL.

This clonotype was observed many times. This chain links TRBV9 with TRBJ2-3; D tentatively fits TRBD1 or TRBD2 (5 bases each). V dropped 4 bases and J dropped 2 bases, with 20 bases sitting between them. CDR3 length: 17 amino acids. Per germline, CDR1 SGDLS and CDR2 YYNGEE. As DNA, the CDR3 is TGTGCCAGCAGCACCCGGGACGGCACATTTAACACAGATACGCAGTATTTT. This gives the protein CASSTRDGTFNTDTQYF.

This clonotype was counted many times. The gene calls are TRBV5-1 and TRBJ2-3; no clear D. V lost 4 bases and J 6 bases, leaving 18 bases between the germline ends. Germline assignment: CDR1 SGHRS and CDR2 YFSETQ. The CDR3 contains 15 residues. The CDR3 DNA is TGCGCCAGCAGCATTTCACGGCAGGTTCTGGATACGCAGTATTTT. Its protein is CASSISRQVLDTQYF.

This clonotype was detected ten times or more. This chain connects TRBV29-1 to TRBJ2-5; no reliable D call. Germline-derived CDR1 and CDR2 are SQVTM and ANQGSEA. The ends were cut back, 4 bases at V and 4 bases at J, with 16 bases in the middle. This CDR3 is built from 14 residues. The CDR3 loop is CSVVKAILGETQYF. The CDR3 DNA is TGCAGCGTTGTCAAGGCCATCTTGGGAGAGACCCAGTACTTC.

There are many counts of this clonotype. The J gene is TRBJ2-4, the V gene TRBV7-9; no clear D. CDR1 SEHNR and CDR2 FQNEAQ come from the germline V gene (reference sequence). V was pared by 1 base and J by 7 bases, with 11 bases between. This CDR3 contains 14 residues. CDR3 coding DNA: TGTGCCAGCAGCTTAGGAGCTAACCGGAACATTCAGTACTTC. Residues: CASSLGANRNIQYF.

This clonotype was counted many times. V gene TRBV27 combines with J gene TRBJ2-7; a possible D gene is TRBD1 (5 bases). There are 18 residues in the CDR3. CDR1 MNHEY and CDR2 SMNVEV come from the germline V gene (reference sequence). The germline V and J ends were trimmed by 2 bases and 3 bases, with 23 bases remaining between them. Here the CDR3 reads CASSLGALDGPLGYEQYF. CDR3 sequence (DNA): TGTGCCAGCAGTTTAGGGGCCCTGGACGGACCGTTGGGCTACGAGCAGTACTTC.

This clonotype appeared many times. The CDR3 sequence is CSVDSRAGYTF. The CDR3 DNA reads as TGCAGCGTTGATTCTCGCGCGGGCTACACCTTC. This sequence joins TRBV29-1 and TRBJ1-2; the D is unclear. The V gene's germline CDR1 is SQVTM and CDR2 ANQGSEA. The CDR3 has 11 residues. Trimming shortened V by 3 bases and J by 8 bases, and 10 bases separated the two germline ends.

This clonotype was counted many times. This chain connects TRBV12-3 or TRBV12-4 to TRBJ1-2, with TRBD1 matching 7 bases. The CDR3 is 13 amino acids. After removal of 9 bases from V and 0 bases from J, the junction contained 4 bases not matched to a gene. The CDR3 loop is CASSTGTNYGYTF. The CDR3 region has the DNA TGTGCCAGTTCGACAGGGACTAACTATGGCTACACCTTC.

This chain links TRBV27 with TRBJ2-7, with a weak D call TRBD1 (6 bases). Germline CDR1 reads MNHEY; CDR2 reads SMNVEV (reference sequence). The length of the CDR3 is 14 residues. V gave up 5 bases and J gave up 5 bases, with 16 bases separating them. For the CDR3, the DNA is TGTGCCAGCAGTGTATATACAGGGCGGGACGAGCAGTACTTC. This codes for CASSVYTGRDEQYF.

This clonotype occurred many times. The DNA of the CDR3 is TGTGCCAGCAGCTTGGCGGGAGGGGGCTCCTACGAGCAGTACTTC. Its protein is CASSLAGGGSYEQYF. The chain combines TRBV5-8 with TRBJ2-7, with 8 bases matching TRBD2. This CDR3 is 15 amino acids long. The J segment lost 0 bases and the V segment lost 0 bases, leaving 2 bases of the junction unmatched. CDR1 is SGHTS and CDR2 is YDEGEE in the germline V gene.

By share, this clonotype ranks as medium-sized. V and J are TRBV11-2 and TRBJ2-3, with a possible D match to TRBD2 (6 bases). V shed 5 bases and J shed 6 bases, with 18 bases lying between them. From germline, CDR1 is SGHAT and CDR2 FQNNGV. The CDR3 length is 15 residues. The CDR3 is CASSLIGAGTDTQYF. The CDR3 nucleotides are TGTGCCAGCAGCCTCATCGGAGCGGGTACGGATACGCAGTATTTT.

This clonotype was recorded at least ten times. The V and J genes are TRBV29-1 and TRBJ2-1; D remains unclear. Germline assignment: CDR1 SQVTM and CDR2 ANQGSEA. The V end was cut by 2 bases, the J end by 2 bases, with 7 bases between. The CDR3 spans 13 residues. This CDR3 reads CSVELEAYNEQFF. CDR3 in DNA: TGCAGCGTTGAACTAGAGGCCTACAATGAGCAGTTCTTC.

This clonotype is judged medium-sized. CDR3 residues: CASSGLTSGRAKSYEQYF. The CDR3 coding sequence is TGCGCCAGCAGTGGTTTGACTAGCGGGAGGGCCAAGTCATACGAGCAGTACTTC. The chain has TRBV10-2 and TRBJ2-7, with 14 nucleotides matching TRBD2. Germline values: CDR1 WSHSY, CDR2 SAAADI. Trimming cost V 4 bases and J 4 bases; bases outside gene matches: 12. This CDR3 region has 18 residues.

This clonotype appeared many times. The J gene is TRBJ1-5, the V gene TRBV12-3 or TRBV12-4; 8 nucleotides line up with TRBD1. The CDR3 runs to 14 residues. With 8 bases clipped from V and 8 bases from J, the junction kept 11 bases outside the gene matches. DNA for the CDR3: TGTGCCAGCCGCCGTCAGGGGGCTCAGGAGCCCCAGCATTTT. Protein product: CASRRQGAQEPQHF.